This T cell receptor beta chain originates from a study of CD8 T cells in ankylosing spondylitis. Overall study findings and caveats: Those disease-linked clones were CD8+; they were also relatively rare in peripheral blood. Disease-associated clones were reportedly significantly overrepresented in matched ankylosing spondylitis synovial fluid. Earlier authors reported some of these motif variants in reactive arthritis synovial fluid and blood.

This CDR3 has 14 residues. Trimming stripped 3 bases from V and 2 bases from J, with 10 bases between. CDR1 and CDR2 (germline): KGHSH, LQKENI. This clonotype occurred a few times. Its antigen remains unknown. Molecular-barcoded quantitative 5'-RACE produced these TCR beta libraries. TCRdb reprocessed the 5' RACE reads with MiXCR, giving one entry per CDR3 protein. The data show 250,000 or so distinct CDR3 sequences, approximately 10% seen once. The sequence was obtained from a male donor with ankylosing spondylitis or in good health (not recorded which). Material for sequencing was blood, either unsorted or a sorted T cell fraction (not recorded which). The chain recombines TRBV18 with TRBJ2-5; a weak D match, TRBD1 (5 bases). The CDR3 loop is CASSPTGRQETQYF. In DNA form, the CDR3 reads TGTGCCAGCTCACCTACAGGCCGACAAGAGACCCAGTACTTC.